This T cell receptor beta chain emerged from a study of tumor and adjacent non-tumor tissue in lung cancer. For the study at large: The patients, around 11 men and about 5 women, were about 31 to 76 with stage I to III disease.

The template was RNA from unsorted bulk tissue. Newly diagnosed lung cancer patients had thoracic surgery in China, August–November 2014, without prior chemotherapy. Three rounds of nested PCR, following a modified ARM-PCR protocol, produced the TCRbeta library. In TCRdb, the multiplex PCR reads were re-called with MiXCR into one record per CDR3 protein. Of over 100,000 distinct CDR3 sequences in the sample, approximately 82% were seen once. The study's findings and limits: Top 100 clones took a larger repertoire share in normal lung. TCR diversity was significantly greater in tumor than normal lung tissue.

Germline CDR1 MNHEY, CDR2 SVGEGT. The CDR3 runs 16 residues. In its sample, this clonotype was seen a few times. Its antigen is unknown. One end of the junction is discordant with germline, which a read error may explain. The V call is TRBV6-2 or TRBV6-3, the J call TRBJ2-2; 11 bases agree with TRBD2. The sequence was collected from a woman aged 55-70 years with non-small cell lung cancer. The sample taken for sequencing was lung tumor tissue. The CDR3 is CASCCPLAGDTWELFF. The CDR3 region has the DNA TGTGCCAGCTGTTGCCCACTAGCGGGAGACACCTGGGAGCTGTTTTTT.